The rows below give T cell receptor beta chains drawn from one sample of a study of early T cells in non-severe SARS-CoV-2 infection. A single record per CDR3 protein comes from TCRdb applying MiXCR to the 5' RACE reads. Among some 97,000 distinct CDR3 sequences listed, 11% were seen once. The sequencing here drew on whole blood, taken at baseline. The receptors originated from an adult who was a healthcare worker with PCR-confirmed SARS-CoV-2 infection or an uninfected control (not recorded which). CDR3s include the opening cysteine and the closing phenylalanine or tryptophan. The order of the fields is J gene, clone size, V gene, D gene, CDR3 protein, CDR3 DNA. A D gene is named only where the DNA matches it firmly. For some rows the clone size is stated as once, few or many, or as a class when expanded; others skip it.

J: TRBJ2-3; size: -; V: TRBV11-2; D: -; CDR3: CASSLDPPGRGTSTDTQYF; DNA: TGTGCCAGCAGCTTAGACCCCCCTGGGAGGGGGACTAGCACAGATACGCAGTATTTT
J: TRBJ2-2; size: many; V: TRBV7-6; D: -; CDR3: CASSLELRGANTGELFF; DNA: TGTGCCAGCAGCTTAGAATTGCGCGGGGCGAACACCGGGGAGCTGTTTTTT
J: TRBJ2-3; size: many; V: TRBV20-1; D: -; CDR3: CSARPGSLRVDTQYF; DNA: TGCAGTGCTAGACCCGGATCACTTAGGGTAGATACGCAGTATTTT
J: TRBJ2-4; size: many; V: TRBV6-5; D: TRBD2; CDR3: CASRVAGAKNIQYF; DNA: TGTGCCAGCAGAGTAGCGGGAGCCAAAAACATTCAGTACTTC
J: TRBJ2-3; size: -; V: TRBV4-3; D: -; CDR3: CASSHGLVDTQYF; DNA: TGCGCCAGCAGCCATGGTCTAGTTGATACGCAGTATTTT
J: TRBJ2-1; size: few; V: TRBV9; D: -; CDR3: CASSVAGASGGNEQFF; DNA: TGTGCCAGCAGCGTAGCAGGGGCCTCCGGTGGGAATGAGCAGTTCTTC
J: TRBJ2-6; size: few; V: TRBV27; D: -; CDR3: CATGIRLSGANVLTF; DNA: TGTGCCACCGGGATAAGACTCTCTGGGGCCAACGTCCTGACTTTC
J: TRBJ2-3; size: -; V: TRBV29-1; D: -; CDR3: CSVNSNPSTDTQYF; DNA: TGCAGCGTGAACAGTAACCCTAGCACAGATACGCAGTATTTT
J: TRBJ2-1; size: many; V: TRBV20-1; D: TRBD2; CDR3: CSAREGTSVYNEQFF; DNA: TGCAGTGCTAGGGAGGGGACTAGCGTTTACAATGAGCAGTTCTTC
J: TRBJ2-7; size: -; V: TRBV11-2; D: TRBD1; CDR3: CASSEEQGAYEQYF; DNA: TGTGCCAGCAGCGAAGAACAGGGGGCCTACGAGCAGTACTTC
J: TRBJ2-7; size: -; V: TRBV30; D: -; CDR3: CAWSGAKTAPYEQYF; DNA: TGTGCCTGGAGTGGGGCTAAGACCGCACCCTACGAGCAGTACTTC
J: TRBJ2-7; size: -; V: TRBV4-1; D: -; CDR3: CASSQGEVYEQYF; DNA: TGCGCCAGCAGCCAAGGTGAGGTTTACGAGCAGTACTTC
J: TRBJ1-2; size: -; V: TRBV11-2; D: TRBD1; CDR3: CASSITRQGDGYTF; DNA: TGTGCCAGCAGCATAACCAGACAGGGAGACGGCTACACCTTC
J: TRBJ2-2; size: many; V: TRBV6-2/TRBV6-3; D: -; CDR3: CASSPYSGNTGELFF; DNA: TGTGCCAGCAGTCCCTATAGCGGTAACACCGGGGAGCTGTTTTTT
J: TRBJ2-2; size: -; V: TRBV19; D: -; CDR3: CASSGGRELFF; DNA: TGTGCCAGTAGCGGGGGCAGGGAGCTGTTTTTT
J: TRBJ2-3; size: few; V: TRBV30; D: -; CDR3: CAWDLFNTDTQYF; DNA: TGTGCCTGGGATCTATTTAACACAGATACGCAGTATTTT
J: TRBJ1-2; size: many; V: TRBV29-1; D: -; CDR3: CSVEGEPEISYGYTF; DNA: TGCAGCGTTGAAGGGGAGCCCGAGATTTCCTATGGCTACACCTTC
J: TRBJ1-6; size: few; V: TRBV6-1; D: -; CDR3: CASTSQFNSPLHF; DNA: TGTGCCAGCACTTCGCAGTTCAATTCACCCCTCCACTTT
J: TRBJ2-5; size: -; V: TRBV25-1; D: -; CDR3: CAYAAGGKETQYF; DNA: TGTGCCTATGCGGCAGGCGGCAAAGAGACCCAGTACTTC
J: TRBJ1-1; size: -; V: TRBV20-1; D: -; CDR3: CSALRGGNTEAFF; DNA: TGCAGTGCTCTCCGCGGCGGGAACACTGAAGCTTTCTTT
J: TRBJ2-1; size: -; V: TRBV6-4; D: -; CDR3: CASSRGEQFF; DNA: TGTGCCAGCAGCCGTGGTGAGCAGTTCTTC
J: TRBJ1-2; size: few; V: TRBV7-6; D: TRBD1; CDR3: CASIQRSRDRGRNYGYTF; DNA: TGTGCCAGCATCCAAAGATCCCGGGACAGGGGGCGCAACTATGGCTACACCTTC
J: TRBJ2-1; size: few; V: TRBV9; D: -; CDR3: CASSVGVGNYNEQFF; DNA: TGTGCCAGCAGCGTAGGGGTAGGGAACTACAATGAGCAGTTCTTC
J: TRBJ2-1; size: many; V: TRBV29-1; D: -; CDR3: CSVRVYTGNEQFF; DNA: TGCAGCGTTAGGGTTTACACGGGGAATGAGCAGTTCTTC
J: TRBJ1-6; size: -; V: TRBV7-8; D: -; CDR3: CASSPGQDSPLHF; DNA: TGTGCCAGCAGCCCAGGACAAGATTCACCCCTCCACTTT
J: TRBJ1-2; size: -; V: TRBV7-9; D: TRBD1; CDR3: CASSLWDRANYGYTF; DNA: TGTGCCAGCAGCCTTTGGGACAGGGCGAACTATGGCTACACCTTC
J: TRBJ2-1; size: many; V: TRBV9; D: -; CDR3: CASTPGTLYNEQFF; DNA: TGTGCCAGCACTCCCGGGACACTCTACAATGAGCAGTTCTTC
J: TRBJ2-2; size: -; V: TRBV7-9; D: -; CDR3: CASPHRETSNTGELFF; DNA: TGTGCCAGCCCCCATCGAGAGACCTCGAACACCGGGGAGCTGTTTTTT
J: TRBJ2-1; size: many; V: TRBV7-9; D: TRBD2; CDR3: CASSLGHTGTSGRATYNEQFF; DNA: TGTGCCAGCAGCTTAGGGCACACCGGGACTAGCGGGAGGGCCACCTACAATGAGCAGTTCTTC
J: TRBJ1-1; size: many; V: TRBV20-1; D: TRBD1; CDR3: CSALRTGTAEAFF; DNA: TGCAGTGCTCTCAGGACAGGGACCGCTGAAGCTTTCTTT
J: TRBJ2-2; size: -; V: TRBV11-1; D: -; CDR3: CASSLKSRTGELFF; DNA: TGTGCCAGCAGCTTAAAGAGCCGCACCGGGGAGCTGTTTTTT
J: TRBJ2-5; size: -; V: TRBV7-2; D: TRBD2; CDR3: CASSLHRTSGVQETQYF; DNA: TGTGCCAGCAGCCTCCATCGGACTAGCGGGGTTCAAGAGACCCAGTACTTC
J: TRBJ2-6; size: many; V: TRBV4-3; D: -; CDR3: CASSQVRATGANVLTF; DNA: TGCGCCAGCAGCCAGGTCAGGGCCACTGGGGCCAACGTCCTGACTTTC
J: TRBJ2-7; size: -; V: TRBV5-6; D: -; CDR3: CASSLFQELEQYF; DNA: TGTGCCAGCAGCTTGTTTCAGGAACTCGAGCAGTACTTC
J: TRBJ2-7; size: few; V: TRBV29-1; D: -; CDR3: CSVERDSSYEQYF; DNA: TGCAGCGTTGAGAGAGACAGCTCCTACGAGCAGTACTTC
J: TRBJ1-2; size: -; V: TRBV18; D: -; CDR3: CASSQRTATLNYGYTF; DNA: TGTGCCAGCTCGCAAAGGACAGCCACCCTTAACTATGGCTACACCTTC
J: TRBJ1-3; size: few; V: TRBV21-1; D: -; CDR3: CASSKEGAIGNTIYF; DNA: TGTGCCAGCAGCAAGGAGGGGGCGATTGGAAACACCATATATTTT
J: TRBJ2-1; size: -; V: TRBV14; D: -; CDR3: CASSPQSGGPYNEQSF; DNA: TGTGCCAGCAGCCCACAATCTGGGGGGCCTTACAATGAGCAGTCCTTC
J: TRBJ1-1; size: many; V: TRBV10-3; D: -; CDR3: CAISEPTGAFTEAFF; DNA: TGTGCCATCAGTGAGCCTACCGGGGCTTTCACTGAAGCTTTCTTT
J: TRBJ1-4; size: many; V: TRBV27; D: -; CDR3: CASSLEGRRYEKLFF; DNA: TGTGCCAGCAGTTTAGAAGGCAGGAGGTATGAAAAACTGTTTTTT
J: TRBJ1-1; size: -; V: TRBV7-3; D: -; CDR3: CASSRGRDTEAFF; DNA: TGTGCCAGCAGCCGTGGGCGAGACACTGAAGCTTTCTTT
J: TRBJ1-1; size: few; V: TRBV7-9; D: -; CDR3: CASSGRTGNTEAFF; DNA: TGTGCCAGCAGCGGCCGGACGGGGAACACTGAAGCTTTCTTT
J: TRBJ2-7; size: few; V: TRBV5-6; D: TRBD1; CDR3: CASSAGTGQSYEQYF; DNA: TGTGCCAGCAGCGCAGGGACAGGGCAGTCCTACGAGCAGTACTTC
J: TRBJ1-5; size: -; V: TRBV6-5; D: -; CDR3: CASSYSHLGNQPQHF; DNA: TGTGCCAGCAGTTACTCCCACTTGGGTAATCAGCCCCAGCATTTT
J: TRBJ1-5; size: few; V: TRBV7-8; D: TRBD1; CDR3: CASETGGRGQPQHF; DNA: TGTGCCAGCGAGACAGGGGGCCGTGGGCAGCCCCAGCATTTT
J: TRBJ1-1; size: many; V: TRBV3-1; D: -; CDR3: CASSQDSVGGLAEAFF; DNA: TGTGCCAGCAGCCAAGATAGTGTAGGGGGTTTGGCTGAAGCTTTCTTT
J: TRBJ2-7; size: few; V: TRBV12-3/TRBV12-4; D: TRBD2; CDR3: CASSAGTRGEQYF; DNA: TGTGCCAGCAGTGCCGGGACTAGGGGCGAGCAGTACTTC
J: TRBJ2-7; size: few; V: TRBV18; D: TRBD2; CDR3: CASSPNRRGTSTYEQYF; DNA: TGTGCCAGCTCACCAAATCGCCGGGGGACTAGCACCTACGAGCAGTACTTC
J: TRBJ2-7; size: many; V: TRBV27; D: TRBD2; CDR3: CASSSILLPSGSYEQYF; DNA: TGTGCCAGCAGTTCCATACTACTTCCTAGCGGGAGTTACGAGCAGTACTTC
J: TRBJ2-1; size: -; V: TRBV29-1; D: TRBD2; CDR3: CSAWTSGRHNEQFF; DNA: TGCAGCGCTTGGACTAGCGGGAGACACAATGAGCAGTTCTTC
J: TRBJ2-3; size: few; V: TRBV15; D: -; CDR3: CATSRGGTADTQYF; DNA: TGTGCCACCAGCAGGGGAGGAACCGCAGATACGCAGTATTTT
J: TRBJ1-6; size: -; V: TRBV5-6; D: -; CDR3: CASSPLGWKSLHF; DNA: TGTGCCAGCAGCCCCCTCGGTTGGAAGTCCCTCCACTTT
J: TRBJ2-1; size: few; V: TRBV19; D: -; CDR3: CATRQAPYNEQFF; DNA: TGTGCCACAAGACAGGCCCCTTACAATGAGCAGTTCTTC
J: TRBJ1-2; size: -; V: TRBV29-1; D: -; CDR3: CSDGPETYGYTF; DNA: TGCAGCGACGGACCGGAGACATATGGCTACACCTTC
J: TRBJ2-3; size: -; V: TRBV2; D: TRBD2; CDR3: CASSVASGGTDTQYF; DNA: TGTGCCAGCAGTGTGGCTAGCGGGGGCACAGATACGCAGTATTTT
J: TRBJ2-7; size: -; V: TRBV20-1; D: -; CDR3: CSGVGKGNRYEQYF; DNA: TGCAGTGGGGTAGGGAAGGGAAATCGGTACGAGCAGTACTTC
J: TRBJ2-7; size: -; V: TRBV3-1; D: -; CDR3: CASSQDISDEQYF; DNA: TGTGCCAGCAGCCAAGATATTAGTGACGAGCAGTACTTC